Here is one T cell receptor (beta chain) with its context. Its matching antigen is unknown. The sample originates from a study of OX40 agonist ivuxolimab in advanced cancers. As for the study in general: A partial response was reached by three patients: one with hepatocellular carcinoma and two with cutaneous melanoma.

Study-wide results and limits: The 0.1-3.0 mg/kg partial responders had among the lowest clonal expansion. CD8+ T cells (on average) carried more expanded clones than CD4+ T cells.

The table came from immunoSEQ multiplex PCR; TCRdb's copy has only in-frame clones and leaves some out. The data contain 40,000 to 50,000 clones, 65% to 90% of them singletons. The germline V gene encodes CDR1 MNHEY and CDR2 SVGAGI. The CDR3 totals 14 residues. V was clipped by 8 bases and J by 2 bases, with 15 bases between them. The J gene is TRBJ1-2, the V gene TRBV6-5; D gene ambiguous. The specimen was CD4+ or CD8+ T cells sorted from blood, collected in a trial of the OX40 agonist ivuxolimab. This receptor was obtained from an adult with an advanced solid tumor such as melanoma, head and neck, liver or kidney cancer. For the CDR3, the DNA is TGTGCCAGCGAAAGATCCCAAGGAAACTATGGCTACACCTTC. Translation gives CASERSQGNYGYTF.